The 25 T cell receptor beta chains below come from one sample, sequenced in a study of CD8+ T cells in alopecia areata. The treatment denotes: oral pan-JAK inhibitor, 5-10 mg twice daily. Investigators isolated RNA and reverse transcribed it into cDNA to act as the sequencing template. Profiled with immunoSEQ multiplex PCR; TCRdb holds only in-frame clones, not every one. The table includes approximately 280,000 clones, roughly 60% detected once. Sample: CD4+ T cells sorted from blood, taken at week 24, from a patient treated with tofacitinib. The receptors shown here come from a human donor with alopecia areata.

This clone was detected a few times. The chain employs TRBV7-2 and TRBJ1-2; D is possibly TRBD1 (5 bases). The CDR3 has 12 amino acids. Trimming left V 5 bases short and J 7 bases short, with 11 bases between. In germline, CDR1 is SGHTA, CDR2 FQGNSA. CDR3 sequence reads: CASSLGGGGYTF. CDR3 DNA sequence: TGTGCCAGCAGCCTAGGCGGGGGTGGCTACACCTTC.

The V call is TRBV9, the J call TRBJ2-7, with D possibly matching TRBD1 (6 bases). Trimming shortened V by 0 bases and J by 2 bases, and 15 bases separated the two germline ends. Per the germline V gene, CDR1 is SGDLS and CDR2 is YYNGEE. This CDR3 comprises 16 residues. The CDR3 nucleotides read TGTGCCAGCAGCGTAGGAGAAAGGGGGTCAACCTACGAGCAGTACTTC. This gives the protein CASSVGERGSTYEQYF.

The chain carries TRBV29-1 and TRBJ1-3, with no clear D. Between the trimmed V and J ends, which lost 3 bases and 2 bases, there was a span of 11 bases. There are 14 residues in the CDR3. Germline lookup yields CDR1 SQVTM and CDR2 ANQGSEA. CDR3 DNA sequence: TGCAGCGTTGATAGGATGGTCCCTGGAAACACCATATATTTT. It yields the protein CSVDRMVPGNTIYF.

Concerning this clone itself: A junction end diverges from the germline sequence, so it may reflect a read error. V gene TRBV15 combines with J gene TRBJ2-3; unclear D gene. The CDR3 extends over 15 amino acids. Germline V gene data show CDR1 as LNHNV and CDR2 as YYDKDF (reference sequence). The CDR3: CATRRVGQSTDTQYF. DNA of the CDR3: TGTGCCACCAGGAGAGTTGGGCAGAGCACAGATACGCAGTATTTT.

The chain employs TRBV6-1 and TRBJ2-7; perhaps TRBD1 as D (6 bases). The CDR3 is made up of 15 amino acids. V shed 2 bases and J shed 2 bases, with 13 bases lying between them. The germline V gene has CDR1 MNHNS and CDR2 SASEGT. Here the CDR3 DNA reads TGTGCCAGCAGTGAAATTCCGACAGGCCCCTACGAGCAGTACTTC. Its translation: CASSEIPTGPYEQYF.

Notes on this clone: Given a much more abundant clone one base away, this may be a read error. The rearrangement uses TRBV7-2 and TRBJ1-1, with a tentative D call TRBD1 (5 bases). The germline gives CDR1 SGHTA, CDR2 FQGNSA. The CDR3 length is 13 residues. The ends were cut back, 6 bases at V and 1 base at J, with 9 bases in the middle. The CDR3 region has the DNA TGTGCCAGCAGACTCACAGGGAACACTGAAGCTTTCTTT. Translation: CASRLTGNTEAFF.

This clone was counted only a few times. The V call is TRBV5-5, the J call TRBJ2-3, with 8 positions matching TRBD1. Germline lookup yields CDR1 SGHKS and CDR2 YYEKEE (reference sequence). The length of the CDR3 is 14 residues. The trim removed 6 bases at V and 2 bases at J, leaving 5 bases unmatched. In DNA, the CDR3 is TGTGCCAGCACCAGACAGGGGATCACAGATACGCAGTATTTT. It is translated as CASTRQGITDTQYF.

The CDR3 region has the DNA TGTGCCACCAGCAGAGATCCTACGTTAGAGGGGGGTGAAAAACTGTTTTTT. This translates into CATSRDPTLEGGEKLFF. The chain joins TRBV15 to TRBJ1-4; possibly TRBD1 for D (6 bases). Germline V lookup: CDR1 LNHNV, CDR2 YYDKDF (reference sequence). The CDR3 runs 17 residues. V gave up 0 bases and J gave up 7 bases, with 18 bases separating them.

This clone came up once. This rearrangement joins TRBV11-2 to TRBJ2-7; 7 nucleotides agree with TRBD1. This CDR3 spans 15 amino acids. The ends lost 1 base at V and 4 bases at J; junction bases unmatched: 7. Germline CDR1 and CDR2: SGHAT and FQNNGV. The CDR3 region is CASSLGDRALYEQYF. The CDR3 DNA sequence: TGTGCCAGCAGCTTAGGAGACAGGGCCCTGTACGAGCAGTACTTC.

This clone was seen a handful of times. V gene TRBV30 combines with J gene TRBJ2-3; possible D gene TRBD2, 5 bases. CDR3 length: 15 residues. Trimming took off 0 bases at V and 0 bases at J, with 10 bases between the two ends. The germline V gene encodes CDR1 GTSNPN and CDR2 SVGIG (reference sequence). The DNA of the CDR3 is TGTGCCTGGAGTGTAGCGGAGACTAGCACAGATACGCAGTATTTT. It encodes CAWSVAETSTDTQYF. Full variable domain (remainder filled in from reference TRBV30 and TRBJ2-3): SQTIHQWPATLVQPVGSPLSLECTVEGTSNPNLYWYRQAAGRGLQLLFYSVGIGQISSEVPQNLSASRPQDRQFILSSKKLLLSDSGFYLCAWSVAETSTDTQYFGPGTRLTVL.

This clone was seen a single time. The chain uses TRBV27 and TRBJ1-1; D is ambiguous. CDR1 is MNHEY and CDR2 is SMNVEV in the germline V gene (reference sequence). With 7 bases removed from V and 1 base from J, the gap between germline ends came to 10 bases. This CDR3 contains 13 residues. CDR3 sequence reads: CASIPQENTEAFF. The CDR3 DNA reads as TGTGCCAGCATCCCGCAGGAGAACACTGAAGCTTTCTTT.

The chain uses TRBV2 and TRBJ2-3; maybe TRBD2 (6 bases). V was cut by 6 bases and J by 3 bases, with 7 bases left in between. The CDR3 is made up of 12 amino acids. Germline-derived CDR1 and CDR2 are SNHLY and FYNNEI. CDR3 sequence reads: CASRRETDTQYF. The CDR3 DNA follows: TGTGCCAGCAGACGGGAGACAGATACGCAGTATTTT.

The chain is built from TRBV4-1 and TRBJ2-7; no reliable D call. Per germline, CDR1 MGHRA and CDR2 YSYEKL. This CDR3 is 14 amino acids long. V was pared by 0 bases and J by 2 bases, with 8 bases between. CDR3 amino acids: CASSQEPGPYEQYF. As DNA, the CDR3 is TGCGCCAGCAGCCAAGAGCCAGGTCCCTACGAGCAGTACTTC.

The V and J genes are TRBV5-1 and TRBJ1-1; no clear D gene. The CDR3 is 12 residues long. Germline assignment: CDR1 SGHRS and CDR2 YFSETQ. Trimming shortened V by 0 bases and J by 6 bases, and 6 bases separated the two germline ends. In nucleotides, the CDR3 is TGCGCCAGCAGCTTGGGTGTCGCTGAAGCTTTCTTT. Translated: CASSLGVAEAFF.

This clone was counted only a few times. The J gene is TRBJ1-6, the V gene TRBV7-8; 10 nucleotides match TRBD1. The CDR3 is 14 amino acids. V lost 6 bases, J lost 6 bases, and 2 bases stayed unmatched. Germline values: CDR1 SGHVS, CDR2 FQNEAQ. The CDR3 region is CASSRTGGNSPLHF. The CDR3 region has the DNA TGTGCCAGCAGTCGGACAGGGGGTAATTCACCCCTCCACTTT. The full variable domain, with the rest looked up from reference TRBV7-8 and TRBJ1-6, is GAGVSQSPRYKVAKRGQDVALRCDPISGHVSLFWYQQALGQGPEFLTYFQNEAQLDKSGLPSDRFFAERPEGSVSTLKIQRTQQEDSAVYLCASSRTGGNSPLHFGNGTRLTVT.

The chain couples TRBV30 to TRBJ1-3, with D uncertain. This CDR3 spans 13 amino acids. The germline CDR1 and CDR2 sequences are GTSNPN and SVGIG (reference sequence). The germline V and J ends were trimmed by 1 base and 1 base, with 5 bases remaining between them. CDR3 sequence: CAWSGWSGNTIYF. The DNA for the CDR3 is TGTGCCTGGAGTGGGTGGTCTGGAAACACCATATATTTT.

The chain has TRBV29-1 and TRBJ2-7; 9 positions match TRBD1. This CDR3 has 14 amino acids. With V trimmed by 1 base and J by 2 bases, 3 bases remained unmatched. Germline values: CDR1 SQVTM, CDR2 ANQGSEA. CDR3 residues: CSVEGGTGTYEQYF. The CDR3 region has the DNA TGCAGCGTTGAAGGAGGGACAGGGACCTACGAGCAGTACTTC.

The CDR3 sequence is CASSVAPGESDTEAFF. The CDR3 DNA reads as TGTGCCAGCAGTGTCGCCCCTGGGGAGTCTGACACTGAAGCTTTCTTT. The J gene is TRBJ1-1, the V gene TRBV2; D is unresolved. The V gene's germline CDR1 is SNHLY and CDR2 FYNNEI. The length of the CDR3 is 16 residues. The V end lost 4 bases, the J end lost 3 bases, and 18 bases lay between the germline ends.

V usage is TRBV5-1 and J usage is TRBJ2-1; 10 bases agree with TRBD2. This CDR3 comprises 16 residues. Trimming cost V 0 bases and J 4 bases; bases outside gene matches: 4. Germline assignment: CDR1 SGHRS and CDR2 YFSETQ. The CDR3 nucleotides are TGCGCCAGCAGCTTGGCCCCTAGCGGGGGTTACAATGAGCAGTTCTTC. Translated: CASSLAPSGGYNEQFF.

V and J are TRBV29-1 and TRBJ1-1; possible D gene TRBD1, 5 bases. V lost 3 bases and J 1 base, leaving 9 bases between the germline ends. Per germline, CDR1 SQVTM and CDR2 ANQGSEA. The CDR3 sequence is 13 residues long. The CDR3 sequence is CSVDPTENTEAFF. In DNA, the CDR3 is TGCAGCGTTGACCCGACAGAGAACACTGAAGCTTTCTTT. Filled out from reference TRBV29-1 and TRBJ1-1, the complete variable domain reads SAVISQKPSRDICQRGTSLTIQCQVDSQVTMMFWYRQQPGQSLTLIATANQGSEATYESGFVIDKFPISRPNLTFSTLTVSNMSPEDSSIYLCSVDPTENTEAFFGQGTRLTVV.

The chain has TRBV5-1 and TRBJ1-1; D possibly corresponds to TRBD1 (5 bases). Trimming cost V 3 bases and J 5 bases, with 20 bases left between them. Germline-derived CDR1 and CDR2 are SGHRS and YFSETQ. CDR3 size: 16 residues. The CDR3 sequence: CASSSGGFGFTTEAFF. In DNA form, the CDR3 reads TGCGCCAGCAGCTCCGGGGGATTCGGGTTTACTACTGAAGCTTTCTTT.

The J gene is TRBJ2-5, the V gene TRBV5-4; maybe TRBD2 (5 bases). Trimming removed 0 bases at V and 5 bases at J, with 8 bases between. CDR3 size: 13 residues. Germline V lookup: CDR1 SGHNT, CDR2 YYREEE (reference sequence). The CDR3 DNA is TGTGCCAGCAGCTTGGCTAGCTGGGAGACCCAGTACTTC. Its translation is CASSLASWETQYF.

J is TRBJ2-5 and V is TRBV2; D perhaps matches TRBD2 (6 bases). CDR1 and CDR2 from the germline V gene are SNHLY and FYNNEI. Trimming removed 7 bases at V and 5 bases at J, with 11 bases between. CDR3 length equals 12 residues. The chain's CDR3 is CASTASVETQYF. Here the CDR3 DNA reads TGTGCCAGCACGGCTAGCGTTGAGACCCAGTACTTC.

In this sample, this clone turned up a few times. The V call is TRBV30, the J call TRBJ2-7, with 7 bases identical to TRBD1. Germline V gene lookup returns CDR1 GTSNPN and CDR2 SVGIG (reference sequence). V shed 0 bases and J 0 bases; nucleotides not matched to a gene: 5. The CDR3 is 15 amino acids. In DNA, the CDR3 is TGTGCCTGGAGTGTCCGGACAGGACGCTCCTACGAGCAGTACTTC. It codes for CAWSVRTGRSYEQYF. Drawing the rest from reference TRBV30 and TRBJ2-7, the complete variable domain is SQTIHQWPATLVQPVGSPLSLECTVEGTSNPNLYWYRQAAGRGLQLLFYSVGIGQISSEVPQNLSASRPQDRQFILSSKKLLLSDSGFYLCAWSVRTGRSYEQYFGPGTRLTVT.

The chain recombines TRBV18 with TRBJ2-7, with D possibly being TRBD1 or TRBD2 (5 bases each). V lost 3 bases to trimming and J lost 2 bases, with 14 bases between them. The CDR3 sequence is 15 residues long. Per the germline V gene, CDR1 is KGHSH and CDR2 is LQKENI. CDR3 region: CASSPQGTGTYEQYF. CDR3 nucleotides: TGTGCCAGCTCACCCCAAGGGACCGGCACCTACGAGCAGTACTTC.